This TCR beta chain was recorded in a study of T cell changes during pregnancy in multiple sclerosis (dated by TCRdb to the late 2010s). About the full investigation: Changes in the T cell repertoire over the course of pregnancy were examined in this study in women with multiple sclerosis.

Points on this clone: This clone's antigen is unknown. Per-base quality was not reported, and no clone a single base away is much larger than it.

Receptor amplification or capture employed the immunoSEQ multiplex PCR assay. Not all clones reach the TCRdb copy of this immuneACCESS table, which keeps in-frame sequences only. Checked studies attribute under half of the gap to unresolved V genes and leave the rest unexplained. The sample table records roughly 80,000 clones; about 93% of these occur just once. The top ten clonotypes cover approximately 2.8% of the sample. From the cysteine up to the phenylalanine, the CDR3 has a length of 14 residues. The CDR3 DNA has 42 bases and is translated from base 1. A distance of 13 bases separates the germline ends of V and J, which lose 0 bases and 7 bases respectively. The germline V gene provides CDR1 SGHTA and CDR2 FQGNSA.

This sample comprised peripheral blood, obtained after pregnancy. This sequence originates from a female donor in good health, enrolled as a control in a pregnancy study. Rearrangement joined TRBV7-2 to TRBJ2-7, with a tentative D gene TRBD1 over 5 matching bases. The CDR3 reads as follows: CASSLADKRTEQYF. The nucleotide sequence reads as follows: TGTGCCAGCAGCTTAGCAGACAAACGGACAGAGCAGTACTTC.